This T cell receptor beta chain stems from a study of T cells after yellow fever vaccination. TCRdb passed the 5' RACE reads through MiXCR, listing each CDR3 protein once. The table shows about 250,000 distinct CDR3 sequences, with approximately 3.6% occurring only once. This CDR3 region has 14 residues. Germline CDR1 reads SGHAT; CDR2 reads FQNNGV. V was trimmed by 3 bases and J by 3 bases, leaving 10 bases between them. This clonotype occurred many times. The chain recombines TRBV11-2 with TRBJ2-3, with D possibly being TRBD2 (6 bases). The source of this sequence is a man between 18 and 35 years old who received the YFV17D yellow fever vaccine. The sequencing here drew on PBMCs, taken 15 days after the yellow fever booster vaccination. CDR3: CASSFGGETDTQYF. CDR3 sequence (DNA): TGTGCCAGCAGCTTTGGCGGGGAAACAGATACGCAGTATTTT. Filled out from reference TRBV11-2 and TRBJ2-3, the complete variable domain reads EAGVAQSPRYKIIEKRQSVAFWCNPISGHATLYWYQQILGQGPKLLIQFQNNGVVDDSQLPKDRFSAERLKGVDSTLKIQPAKLEDSAVYLCASSFGGETDTQYFGPGTRLTVL.